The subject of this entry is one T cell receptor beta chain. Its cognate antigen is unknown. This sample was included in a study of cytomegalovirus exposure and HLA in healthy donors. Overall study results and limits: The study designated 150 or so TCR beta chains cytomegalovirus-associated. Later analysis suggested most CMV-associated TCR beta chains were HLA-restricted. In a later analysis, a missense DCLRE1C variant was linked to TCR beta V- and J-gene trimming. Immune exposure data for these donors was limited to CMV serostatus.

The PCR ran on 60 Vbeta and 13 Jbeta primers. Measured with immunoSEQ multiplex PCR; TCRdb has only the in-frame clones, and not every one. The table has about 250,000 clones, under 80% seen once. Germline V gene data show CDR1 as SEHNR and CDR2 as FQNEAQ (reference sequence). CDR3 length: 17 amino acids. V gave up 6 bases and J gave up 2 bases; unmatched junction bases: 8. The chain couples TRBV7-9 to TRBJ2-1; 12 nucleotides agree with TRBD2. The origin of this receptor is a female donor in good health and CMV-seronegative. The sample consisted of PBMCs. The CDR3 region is CASSHTSGRPTYNEQFF. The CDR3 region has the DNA TGTGCCAGCAGTCACACTAGCGGGAGGCCGACCTACAATGAGCAGTTCTTC.